This TCR beta chain originates from a study of T cells in tuberculosis. Regarding the study as a whole: A GMM-specific repertoire classifier reached just under 90% accuracy, AUROC approximately 0.9.

The repertoire was sequenced with immunoSEQ multiplex PCR; TCRdb's copy has only in-frame clones and lacks some. The sample contains around 43,000 clones, about 95% of which appear only once. Germline V gives CDR1 SQVTM, CDR2 ANQGSEA. V was clipped by 3 bases and J by 4 bases, with 9 bases between them. The CDR3 totals 12 residues. At study entry, adolescents had tuberculin skin tests and IGRA screening. Each donor contributed about 110,000 T cells on average, unsorted. Points on this clone: The target antigen is unknown.

V and J are TRBV29-1 and TRBJ1-1; D not resolved. The clonotype was recovered from a donor aged 10 to 29 with latent tuberculosis or without tuberculosis infection. Material: PBMCs. The CDR3: CSVEEGVTEAFF. The CDR3 DNA follows: TGCAGCGTTGAGGAGGGTGTCACTGAAGCTTTCTTT.